This T cell receptor beta chain stems from a study of Graves' ophthalmopathy and Graves' hyperthyroidism (dated by TCRdb to between 2018 and 2020). For the wider study: Peripheral blood was collected at initial diagnosis, prior to any treatment. The study used TCR beta repertoire signatures to distinguish Graves' ophthalmopathy from Graves' hyperthyroidism and to predict progression to ophthalmopathy. In total, 135 blood samples were TCR-sequenced: 40 to 45 ophthalmopathy, 75 hyperthyroidism and about 17 hyperthyroidism-to-ophthalmopathy patients. To explore V-J signatures that separate ophthalmopathy from hyperthyroidism, a discovery set of about a hundred patients was enrolled, consisting of 40 to 45 with ophthalmopathy and 55 to 65 with stable hyperthyroidism. An independent validation cohort comprised 18 hyperthyroidism patients and roughly 15 patients who later progressed from hyperthyroidism to ophthalmopathy. In five to seven hyperthyroidism patients, the T-cell repertoire of thyroid tissue was compared with the T-cell repertoire of blood. Following sampling, methimazole starting at 30 mg daily was administered to hyperthyroidism patients, and high-dose intravenous methylprednisolone was administered to ophthalmopathy patients. For training and testing, the 100 or so patients in the discovery cohort were randomly divided in a 7:3 ratio. The investigation overall reported the following: The 13-signature model separated ophthalmopathy from stable hyperthyroidism with over 85% sensitivity and around 81% specificity in cross-validation, and 80%/75% in the test set. Most of the expanded thyroid clonotypes with a frequency above 0.001 were also detected in blood, and it was suggested that the thyroid immune response may be reflected by blood repertoires. No statistical method was used to predetermine the sample size, and group allocation was not hidden from the investigators. In validation, the model predicted ophthalmopathy progression with about 71% sensitivity and roughly 72% specificity; around twelve predicted patients were CT-confirmed with GO in a median of about 6.2 months.

This clonotype was observed once. What this receptor recognizes is not known. No qualities accompany the bases; no much larger clone lies one base away. One read offers little support. CDR1 is given as SQVTM and CDR2 as ANQGSEA, both from the germline V gene. Its CDR3 holds 13 amino acids, cysteine through phenylalanine. The retained sequence is limited to the CDR3, 39 bases, with the frame set at the first base. Trimming costs V 8 bases and J 5 bases, and their ends lie 18 bases apart. Patients with ophthalmopathy had moderately to severely active disease, with a Clinical Activity Score of 3 or more, a NOSPECS grade of 4 or more, and a disease duration of less than 3 months. Anyone with other autoimmune diseases, uncontrolled infections, pregnancy or lactation was excluded from the study. Clinical symptoms, serum thyroxine, TRAb, thyroid ultrasound and orbital computed tomography formed the basis of the diagnosis. Using Ficoll-Paque density gradient centrifugation, PBMCs were isolated from 8.5 to 10 ml of fresh peripheral blood. Total RNA was extracted with Trizol reagent and quality-checked on an Agilent 2100 Bioanalyzer.

For repertoire sequencing, TCR beta CDR3 regions were amplified from RNA transcripts. The first round of RT-PCR was done with HTBI primers and the Qiagen OneStep RT-PCR kit, and was followed by a second round of multiplex PCR, then size selection and purification. The libraries underwent paired-end sequencing with 100 bp reads on an Illumina HiSeq2000. The authors' analysis ran thus. SOAPnuke was used for read processing, and reads with adapters, uncalled bases, a mean Phred below 15, or no exact constant-primer or identifier match were discarded. COPE v1.2.5 was used to merge high-quality paired reads. Each unique nucleotide sequence was defined as a clonotype, and clonotypes were aligned to IMGT TRB V, D and J references with MiTCR v1.1. The analysis was limited to V-J combinations with a frequency above 0.0001, which together covered 99.2% of the repertoires. A TCR clonal expansion and chaos score per V-J combination was defined as the ratio of F50 clonal expansion to chaos observed in the TCRdist matrix. Welch's t-statistics and random forest were used to narrow the features down to 10 to 15 V-J combinations, which were then fed into a naive Bayes classifier. The similarity between thyroid and blood repertoires was quantified using the Morisita-Horn index. The raw public reads went through TCRdb reprocessing: fastp at Q25, MiXCR clone calling, in-frame beta chains kept. Identical CDR3 proteins give one entry, which carries the most common genes and DNA. The V and J calls here are based on TCRdb, not the publication. This sample lists approximately 210,000 distinct CDR3 sequences; approximately 28% were detected once. Clones ranked in the top ten supply 9.1% of the sample.

The TCR sequence derives from a man aged 50 to 59 with Graves' ophthalmopathy. Donor details come from another sample of the same person, matched by shared clones. Specimen: peripheral blood. Recombination joined TRBV29-1 with TRBJ2-5, with a tentative D gene TRBD1 over 6 matching bases. The nucleotide sequence reads TGCAGCACTCTGACAGGTTCGCCGGAGACCCAGTACTTC. Its translation is CSTLTGSPETQYF. Supplemented by the reference TRBV29-1 and TRBJ2-5 proteins around the CDR3, the complete variable domain is SAVISQKPSRDICQRGTSLTIQCQVDSQVTMMFWYRQQPGQSLTLIATANQGSEATYESGFVIDKFPISRPNLTFSTLTVSNMSPEDSSIYLCSTLTGSPETQYFGPGTRLLVL.